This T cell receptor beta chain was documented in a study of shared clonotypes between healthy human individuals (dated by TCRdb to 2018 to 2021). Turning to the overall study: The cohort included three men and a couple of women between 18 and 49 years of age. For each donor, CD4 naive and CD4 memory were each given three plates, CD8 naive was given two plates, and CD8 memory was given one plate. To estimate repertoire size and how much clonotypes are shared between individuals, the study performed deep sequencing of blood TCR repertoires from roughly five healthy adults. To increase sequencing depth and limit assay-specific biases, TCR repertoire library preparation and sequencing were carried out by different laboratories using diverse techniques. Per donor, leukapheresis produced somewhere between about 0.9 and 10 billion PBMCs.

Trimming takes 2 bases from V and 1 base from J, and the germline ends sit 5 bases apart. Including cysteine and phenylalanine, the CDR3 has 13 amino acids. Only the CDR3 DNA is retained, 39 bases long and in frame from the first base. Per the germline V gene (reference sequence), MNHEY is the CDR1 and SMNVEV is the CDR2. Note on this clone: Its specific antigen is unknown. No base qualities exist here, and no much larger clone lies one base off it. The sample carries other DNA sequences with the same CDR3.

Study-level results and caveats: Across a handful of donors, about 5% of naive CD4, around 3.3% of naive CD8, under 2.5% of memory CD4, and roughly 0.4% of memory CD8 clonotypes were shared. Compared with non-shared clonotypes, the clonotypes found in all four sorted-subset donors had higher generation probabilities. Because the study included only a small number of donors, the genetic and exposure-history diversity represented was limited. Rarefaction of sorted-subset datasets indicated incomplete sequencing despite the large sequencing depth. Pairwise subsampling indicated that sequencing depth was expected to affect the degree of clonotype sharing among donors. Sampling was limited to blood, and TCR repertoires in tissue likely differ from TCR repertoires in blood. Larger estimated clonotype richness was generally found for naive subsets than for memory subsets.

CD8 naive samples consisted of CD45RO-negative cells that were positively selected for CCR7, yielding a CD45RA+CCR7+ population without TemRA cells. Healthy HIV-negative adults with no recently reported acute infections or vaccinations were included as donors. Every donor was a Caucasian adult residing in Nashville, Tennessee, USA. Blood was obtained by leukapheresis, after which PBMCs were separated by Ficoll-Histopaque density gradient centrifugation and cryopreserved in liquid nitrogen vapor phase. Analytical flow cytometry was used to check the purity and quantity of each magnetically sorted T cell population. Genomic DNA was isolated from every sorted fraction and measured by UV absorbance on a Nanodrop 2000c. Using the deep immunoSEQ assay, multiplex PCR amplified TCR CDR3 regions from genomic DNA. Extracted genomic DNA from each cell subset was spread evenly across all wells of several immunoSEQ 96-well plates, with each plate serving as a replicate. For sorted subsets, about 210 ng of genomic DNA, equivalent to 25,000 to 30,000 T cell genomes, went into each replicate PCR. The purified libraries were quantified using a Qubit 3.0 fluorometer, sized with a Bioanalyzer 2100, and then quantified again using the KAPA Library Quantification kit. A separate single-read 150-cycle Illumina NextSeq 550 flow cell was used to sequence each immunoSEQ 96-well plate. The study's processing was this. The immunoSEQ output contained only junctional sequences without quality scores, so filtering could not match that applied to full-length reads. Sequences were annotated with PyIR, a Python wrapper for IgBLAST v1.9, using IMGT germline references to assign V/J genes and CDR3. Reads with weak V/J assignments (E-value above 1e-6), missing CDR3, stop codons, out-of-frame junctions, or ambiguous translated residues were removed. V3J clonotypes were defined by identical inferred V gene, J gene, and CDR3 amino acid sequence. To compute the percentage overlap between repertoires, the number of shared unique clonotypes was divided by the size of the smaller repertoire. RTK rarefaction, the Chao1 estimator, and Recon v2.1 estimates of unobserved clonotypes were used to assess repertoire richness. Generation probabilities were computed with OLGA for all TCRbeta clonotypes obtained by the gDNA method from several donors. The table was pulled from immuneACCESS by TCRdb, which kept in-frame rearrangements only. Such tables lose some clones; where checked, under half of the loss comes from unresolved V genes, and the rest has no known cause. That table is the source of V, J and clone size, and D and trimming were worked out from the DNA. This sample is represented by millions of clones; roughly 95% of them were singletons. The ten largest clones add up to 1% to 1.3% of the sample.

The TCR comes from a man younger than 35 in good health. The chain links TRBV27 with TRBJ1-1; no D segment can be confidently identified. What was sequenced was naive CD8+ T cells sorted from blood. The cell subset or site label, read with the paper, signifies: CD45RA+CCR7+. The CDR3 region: CASSLDGNTEAFF. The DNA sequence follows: TGTGCCAGCAGTTTAGATGGGAACACTGAAGCTTTCTTT.